Sequencing of this T cell receptor (beta chain) was carried out in a study of type 1 regulatory T cells (dated by TCRdb to about 2021). For context, the study as a whole: The study characterized an in vitro protocol that generated a Tr1-enriched, alloantigen-specific CD4 T cell product named T-allo10. T-allo10 was under clinical evaluation in patients with hematological malignancies receiving allogeneic hematopoietic stem cell transplantation.

Data came from an Illumina MiSeq. In TCRdb, the public reads were trimmed at Q25 with fastp and aligned with MiXCR, with productive beta chains retained. Duplicate CDR3 protein sequences are folded into a single record with the most common DNA and genes. The sample contains 20,000 to 25,000 distinct CDR3 sequences, roughly 45% of them found a single time. The leading ten clones occupy roughly 5% of the sample. Judged by its sample share, this clonotype qualifies as medium-sized (0.01 to 0.1%). Its antigen is not yet known. No quality values exist for individual bases; no much larger clone is one base distant. Sequencing was carried out using cultured T cells, either the whole culture or a sorted T cell fraction (not recorded which). The receptor comes from a human donor in good health.

The CDR3 reads CAISDGTGGRETQYF. DNA sequence: TGTGCCATCAGTGACGGGACAGGGGGCAGGGAGACCCAGTACTTC. The chain couples TRBV10-3 to TRBJ2-5, with 12 bases in between that match TRBD1. CDR1 ENHRY and CDR2 SYGVKD were looked up in the germline V gene. The CDR3 holds 15 amino acids from the cysteine to the phenylalanine. The sequence is cut down to CDR3 DNA, 45 bases in frame from base 1. Trimming accounts for 3 bases at V and 5 bases at J, while the number of junction bases matched to no gene is 4.